Listed below are T cell receptor beta chains from one sample, sequenced in a study of early T cells in non-severe SARS-CoV-2 infection. TCRdb ran MiXCR on the 5' RACE reads and lists one entry per CDR3 protein. The data show 35,000 to 40,000 distinct CDR3 sequences, with 5.3% seen just once and 25% to 30% held by the top ten. Sequencing was done on a sample of whole blood. These TCRs come from an adult who was a healthcare worker with PCR-confirmed SARS-CoV-2 infection or an uninfected control (not recorded which). CDR3s include the opening cysteine and the closing phenylalanine or tryptophan. D genes are given only for firm matches. Clone size, where shown, is once, few, many, or a class for clones that have expanded.

cdr3_aa cdr3_nt j_call clone_size d_call v_call
CSARDGSGSWSGDTQYF TGCAGTGCTAGAGATGGTAGCGGGTCCTGGTCGGGAGATACGCAGTATTTT TRBJ2-3 many TRBD2 TRBV20-1
CSAGRGASYQETQYF TGCAGTGCTGGCCGGGGGGCCTCGTACCAAGAGACCCAGTACTTC TRBJ2-5 many NA TRBV20-1
CASRGAGRVTEAFF TGTGCCAGCAGAGGGGCGGGAAGGGTCACTGAAGCTTTCTTT TRBJ1-1 NA NA TRBV2
CASSLDHSGANVLTF TGTGCCAGCAGTTTGGACCACTCTGGGGCCAACGTCCTGACTTTC TRBJ2-6 many NA TRBV7-3
CAISSAVNEQFF TGTGCCATCAGTTCTGCGGTCAATGAGCAGTTCTTC TRBJ2-1 many NA TRBV10-3
CASSLVTAWGSYNEQFF TGTGCCAGCAGCTTGGTTACGGCGTGGGGCTCCTACAATGAGCAGTTCTTC TRBJ2-1 many NA TRBV5-8
CASSREPGQIYEQYF TGTGCCAGCAGCCGAGAGCCGGGACAGATCTACGAGCAGTACTTC TRBJ2-7 many TRBD1 TRBV5-4
CASSQTQEDEQYF TGTGCCAGCTCGCAGACGCAGGAGGACGAGCAGTACTTC TRBJ2-7 once NA TRBV18
CASSLGSAGLGAETQYF TGTGCCAGCAGCTTAGGGTCTGCGGGACTAGGGGCAGAGACCCAGTACTTC TRBJ2-5 large TRBD2 TRBV7-9
CASSLIRWAPEQYF TGTGCCAGCAGCTTGATCCGTTGGGCCCCCGAGCAGTACTTC TRBJ2-7 many NA TRBV11-2
CAISGTSGRVNIQYF TGTGCCATCAGTGGGACTAGCGGGAGGGTGAACATTCAGTACTTC TRBJ2-4 many TRBD2 TRBV10-3
CASSLSGRDYEQYF TGTGCCAGCAGTTTGAGCGGGAGGGACTACGAGCAGTACTTC TRBJ2-7 many TRBD2 TRBV28
CASSPGQGTYEQYF TGTGCCAGCAGCCCCGGACAGGGAACCTACGAGCAGTACTTC TRBJ2-7 few TRBD1 TRBV4-2
CASSRTSGGANEQFF TGTGCCAGCAGCCGGACTAGCGGGGGGGCCAATGAGCAGTTCTTC TRBJ2-1 many TRBD2 TRBV7-2
CASSLEPALADYEQYF TGTGCCAGCAGCTTGGAACCCGCACTAGCGGACTACGAGCAGTACTTC TRBJ2-7 few TRBD2 TRBV5-6
CSVGMDPYEQYF TGCAGCGTTGGGATGGACCCTTACGAGCAGTACTTC TRBJ2-7 once NA TRBV29-1